This T cell receptor (beta chain) came from a study of regulatory T cells in long-lasting Graves disease. Study information: Persistent Graves' disease denoted over 5 years of antithyroid drugs plus positive TSH receptor antibodies. Study-level points and caveats: Persistent Graves' patients showed less TCR diversity than newly diagnosed patients showed.

This clonotype was seen at least ten times. Its target is unknown. Building the TCR beta libraries relied on iRepertoire HTBI primers, and CDR3 regions underwent Arm-PCR. MiXCR, applied by TCRdb to the multiplex PCR reads, yields one record per CDR3 protein. The sample has 300,000 to 500,000 distinct CDR3 sequences, roughly 20% seen once. As for time point: persistent/refractory GD, antithyroid drugs over 5 years with positive TRAb. PBMCs provided the RNA from which the TCR library was made. Peripheral blood, at roughly 10 milliliters, went into EDTA tubes. The TCR was taken from a female donor with Graves disease. Here the sequenced sample was peripheral blood mononuclear cells (PBMCs), taken when the disease was refractory, from a patient treated with antithyroid drugs.

The chain's CDR3 is CAWSEIGNSPLHF. The DNA for the CDR3 is TGTGCCTGGAGCGAGATCGGGAATTCACCCCTCCACTTT. This chain links TRBV30 with TRBJ1-6; D uncertain. CDR1 is GTSNPN and CDR2 is SVGIG in the germline V gene (reference sequence). The CDR3 covers 13 residues. V shed 3 bases and J shed 7 bases, with 10 bases lying between them.